These 13 T cell receptor beta chains originate from one sample sequenced in a study of blood T cell repertoires in COVID-19. The method was immunoSEQ multiplex PCR; TCRdb's version includes in-frame clones alone and lacks a portion of them. The table has around 77,000 clones, around 80% seen once; the top ten hold 25% to 30%. Sequenced material: peripheral blood. All receptors derive from a woman older than 75 with active or convalescent COVID-19.

CDR3 in amino acids: CASSVGGLVSDTQYF. The CDR3 DNA is TGTGCCAGCAGCGTAGGAGGACTAGTCTCCGATACGCAGTATTTT. V gene TRBV9 combines with J gene TRBJ2-3, with 7 bases fitting TRBD2. V gave up 0 bases and J gave up 6 bases; unmatched junction bases: 7. The germline gives CDR1 SGDLS, CDR2 YYNGEE. CDR3 length: 15 amino acids.

CDR3 protein: CASSERGQGTDTQYF. Here the CDR3 DNA reads TGCGCCAGCAGTGAGCGTGGACAGGGAACAGATACGCAGTATTTT. This sequence joins TRBV10-1 and TRBJ2-3; 8 nucleotides agree with TRBD1. V was clipped by 2 bases and J by 3 bases; unmatched bases: 4. The V gene's germline CDR1 is WNHNN and CDR2 SYGVQD (reference sequence). The CDR3 has 15 amino acids.

This clone was counted many times. This sequence joins TRBV27 and TRBJ1-5, with D possibly TRBD1 on 5 matching bases. This CDR3 spans 16 amino acids. Per the germline V gene, CDR1 is MNHEY and CDR2 is SMNVEV (reference sequence). The ends were cut back, 1 base at V and 2 bases at J, with 12 bases in the middle. The CDR3 is CASSLLRGVGNQPQHF. Written as DNA, the CDR3 is TGTGCCAGCAGTTTATTACGGGGGGTCGGCAATCAGCCCCAGCATTTT.

This clone was counted a single time. This chain joins TRBV9 and TRBJ2-2; weak D call: TRBD1 (5 bases). Per the germline V gene, CDR1 is SGDLS and CDR2 is YYNGEE. This CDR3 comprises 15 residues. Between the trimmed V and J ends, which lost 0 bases and 3 bases, there was a span of 9 bases. CDR3 sequence reads: CASSVAPGYTGELFF. In DNA, the CDR3 is TGTGCCAGCAGCGTAGCTCCAGGGTACACCGGGGAGCTGTTTTTT.

Written as DNA, the CDR3 is TGTGCCTGGGGGCCGGGCGGGGGGCGTGGGGAGCTGTTTTTT. It yields the protein CAWGPGGGRGELFF. This chain connects TRBV30 to TRBJ2-2, with 8 nucleotides matching TRBD2. Germline V gene sequence: CDR1 GTSNPN, CDR2 SVGIG (reference sequence). There are 14 residues in the CDR3. Trimming took 5 bases from V and 8 from J; bases not matched to a gene: 10.

The V gene is TRBV11-2, the J gene TRBJ2-7, with 9 bases matching TRBD1. Trimming at V came to 3 bases and at J to 6 bases, leaving 6 bases not matched to a gene. Germline V gene data show CDR1 as SGHAT and CDR2 as FQNNGV. This CDR3 is built from 14 residues. This CDR3 reads CASSFGQGLGEQYF. For the CDR3, the DNA is TGTGCCAGCAGCTTTGGACAGGGGTTGGGCGAGCAGTACTTC.

This chain connects TRBV4-3 to TRBJ1-6; D perhaps matches TRBD1 (6 bases). Trimming removed 2 bases from V and 3 bases from J, with 17 bases in between. CDR1 is LGHNA and CDR2 is YSLEER in the germline V gene. This CDR3 has 18 amino acids. The CDR3 region has the DNA TGCGCCAGCAGCCAACAAATACCGGGGGGCGGCTATAATTCACCCCTCCACTTT. This sequence encodes CASSQQIPGGGYNSPLHF.

The chain links TRBV10-3 to TRBJ2-7; 7 nucleotides align to TRBD1. The V segment lost 10 bases and the J segment 0 bases; nucleotides outside the gene matches: 9. The V gene's germline CDR1 is ENHRY and CDR2 SYGVKD. This CDR3 region has 14 residues. Here the CDR3 DNA reads TGTGCCACCCGACAGGGTTCATTCTCCTACGAGCAGTACTTC. It encodes CATRQGSFSYEQYF.

The genes are TRBV5-5 and TRBJ2-7; TRBD1 agrees at 10 bases. V lost 0 bases to trimming and J lost 7 bases; unmatched junction nucleotides: 7. CDR1 and CDR2 (germline): SGHKS, YYEKEE (reference sequence). The CDR3 has 15 residues. The CDR3: CASSLGVGQGREQYF. The CDR3, as DNA: TGTGCCAGCAGCTTGGGGGTGGGACAGGGGAGGGAGCAGTACTTC.

V is TRBV5-1 and J is TRBJ1-6; TRBD1 might be the D (6 bases). The ends were cut back, 0 bases at V and 14 bases at J, with 18 bases in the middle. Germline V CDR1 and CDR2: SGHRS, YFSETQ. This CDR3 spans 15 amino acids. The CDR3, as DNA: TGCGCCAGCAGCTTGGTAGGGGATGGGGGCGAGACCCTCCACTTT. Translation: CASSLVGDGGETLHF. Full variable domain (outside the CDR3, taken from reference TRBV5-1 and TRBJ1-6): KAGVTQTPRYLIKTRGQQVTLSCSPISGHRSVSWYQQTPGQGLQFLFEYFSETQRNKGNFPGRFSGRQFSNSRSEMNVSTLELGDSALYLCASSLVGDGGETLHFGNGTRLTVT.

As concerns this clone: Other DNA sequences from this sample encode an identical CDR3 as well. This rearrangement joins TRBV12-3 or TRBV12-4 to TRBJ1-1, with D unclear. V gave up 1 base and J gave up 1 base, with 4 bases separating them. The CDR3 is 13 residues long. The CDR3 DNA reads as TGTGCCAGCAGTTTAGGACAGAACACTGAAGCTTTCTTT. Its translation: CASSLGQNTEAFF.

The rearrangement links TRBV6-2 or TRBV6-3 to TRBJ2-5; 12 bases line up with TRBD2. The V and J ends lost 5 bases and 1 base, in that order; junction bases with no gene match: 2. Germline lookup yields CDR1 MNHEY and CDR2 SVGEGT. The CDR3 spans 15 residues. CDR3 DNA: TGTGCCAGCAGTCCACTAGCGGGGGGCCAAGAGACCCAGTACTTC. This sequence encodes CASSPLAGGQETQYF.

The gene calls are TRBV6-6 and TRBJ1-2; D uncertain. Looked up from germline, CDR1 is MNHNY and CDR2 is SVGAGI (reference sequence). V shed 0 bases and J shed 4 bases, with 12 bases lying between them. The CDR3 has 15 residues. CDR3 nucleotides: TGTGCCAGCAGTTACTCTTTAGGGAGTTCCTATGGCTACACCTTC. It codes for CASSYSLGSSYGYTF.